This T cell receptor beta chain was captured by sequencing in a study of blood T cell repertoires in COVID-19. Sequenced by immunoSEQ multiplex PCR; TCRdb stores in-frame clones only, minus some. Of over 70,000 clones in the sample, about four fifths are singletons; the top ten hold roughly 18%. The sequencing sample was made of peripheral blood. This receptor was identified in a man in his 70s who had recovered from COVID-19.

The CDR3 nucleotides read TGTGCCAGCAGCCAAGTGGGGACTAGCGGGAGTAAGTCGCCCTACACAGATACGCAGTATTTT. Its translation: CASSQVGTSGSKSPYTDTQYF. V and J are TRBV3-1 (or the pseudogene TRBV3-2) and TRBJ2-3, with 14 bases matching TRBD2. Germline CDR1 reads LGHDT; CDR2 reads YNNKEL (reference sequence). This CDR3 region has 21 residues. J lost 2 bases, V lost 1 base, and 14 bases had no gene match.